The next 2 T cell receptor beta chains were all read from a single sample in a study of cytomegalovirus exposure and HLA in healthy donors. Vbeta (60) and Jbeta (13) primers were used in the PCR. Profiled with immunoSEQ multiplex PCR; TCRdb holds only in-frame clones, not every one. The sample consists of 140,000 to 150,000 clones, 65% to 85% of them appearing once. The sequenced sample consisted of PBMCs. The receptor set was obtained from a male donor in good health and CMV-seronegative.

V is TRBV18 and J is TRBJ2-3, with 11 bases aligning to TRBD2. Germline assignment: CDR1 KGHSH and CDR2 LQKENI. The V and J ends lost 3 bases and 1 base, in that order; junction bases with no gene match: 12. The CDR3 is made up of 19 amino acids. The chain's CDR3 is CASSPLERLAGGGTDTQYF. The CDR3 DNA reads as TGTGCCAGCTCACCTCTGGAGCGTCTAGCGGGAGGTGGCACAGATACGCAGTATTTT. The whole variable domain, filled in from reference TRBV18 and TRBJ2-3, reads NAGVMQNPRHLVRRRGQEARLRCSPMKGHSHVYWYRQLPEEGLKFMVYLQKENIIDESGMPKERFSAEFPKEGPSILRIQQVVRGDSAAYFCASSPLERLAGGGTDTQYFGPGTRLTVL.

The rearrangement links TRBV21-1 to TRBJ2-5; the DNA was not compared with TRBD2, the D call given in the table. TRBV21-1 represents a pseudogene. This CDR3 spans 13 amino acids. The CDR3: CASSKEEEETQYF. The CDR3 DNA reads TGTGCCAGCAGCAAAGAAGAGGAAGAGACCCAGTACTTC.